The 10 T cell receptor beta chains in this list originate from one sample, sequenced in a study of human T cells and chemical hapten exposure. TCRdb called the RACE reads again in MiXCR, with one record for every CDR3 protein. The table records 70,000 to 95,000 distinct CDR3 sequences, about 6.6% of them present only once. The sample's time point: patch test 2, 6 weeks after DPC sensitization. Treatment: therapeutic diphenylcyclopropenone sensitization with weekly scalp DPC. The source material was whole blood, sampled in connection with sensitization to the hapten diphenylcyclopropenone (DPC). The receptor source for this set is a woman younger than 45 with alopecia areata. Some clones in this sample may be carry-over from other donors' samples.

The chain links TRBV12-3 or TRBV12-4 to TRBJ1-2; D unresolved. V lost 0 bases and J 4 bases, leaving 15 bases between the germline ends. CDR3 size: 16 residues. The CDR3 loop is CASSLAIGRSPYGYTF. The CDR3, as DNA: TGTGCCAGCAGTTTAGCTATAGGACGGAGCCCCTATGGCTACACCTTC.

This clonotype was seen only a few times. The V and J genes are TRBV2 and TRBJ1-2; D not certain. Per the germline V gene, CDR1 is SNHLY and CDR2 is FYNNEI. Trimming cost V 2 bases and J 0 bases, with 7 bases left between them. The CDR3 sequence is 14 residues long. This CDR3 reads CASSEMTANYGYTF. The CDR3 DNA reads TGTGCCAGCAGTGAAATGACGGCTAACTATGGCTACACCTTC.

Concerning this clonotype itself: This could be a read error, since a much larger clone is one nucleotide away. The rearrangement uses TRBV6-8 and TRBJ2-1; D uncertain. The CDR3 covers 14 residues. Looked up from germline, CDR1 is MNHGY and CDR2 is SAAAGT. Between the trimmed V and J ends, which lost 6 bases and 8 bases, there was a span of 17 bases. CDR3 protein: CASRNRLVGHEQFF. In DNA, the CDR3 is TGTGCCAGCAGAAACCGACTCGTTGGCCATGAGCAGTTCTTC.

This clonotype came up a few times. The CDR3 loop is CSASQGTEAFF. The CDR3 bases are TGCAGTGCATCACAGGGCACTGAAGCTTTCTTT. The chain uses TRBV20-1 and TRBJ1-1; weak D call: TRBD1 (6 bases). The germline V and J ends were trimmed by 6 bases and 4 bases, with 9 bases remaining between them. The germline gives CDR1 DFQATT, CDR2 SNEGSKA (reference sequence). The length of the CDR3 is 11 residues.

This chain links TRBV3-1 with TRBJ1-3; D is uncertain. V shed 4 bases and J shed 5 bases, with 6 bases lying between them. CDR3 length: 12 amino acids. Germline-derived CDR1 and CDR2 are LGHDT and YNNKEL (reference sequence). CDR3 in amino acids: CASSPERNTIYF. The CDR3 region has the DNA TGTGCCAGCAGCCCAGAGCGAAACACCATATATTTT.

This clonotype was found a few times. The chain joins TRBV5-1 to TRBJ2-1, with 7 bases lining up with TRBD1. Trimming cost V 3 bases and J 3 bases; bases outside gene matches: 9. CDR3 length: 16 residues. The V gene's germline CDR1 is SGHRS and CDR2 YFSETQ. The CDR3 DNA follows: TGCGCCAGCAGCTCAGGACAGGTTTCCCTCTACAATGAGCAGTTCTTC. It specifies CASSSGQVSLYNEQFF. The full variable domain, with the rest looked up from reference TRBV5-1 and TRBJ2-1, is KAGVTQTPRYLIKTRGQQVTLSCSPISGHRSVSWYQQTPGQGLQFLFEYFSETQRNKGNFPGRFSGRQFSNSRSEMNVSTLELGDSALYLCASSSGQVSLYNEQFFGPGTRLTVL.

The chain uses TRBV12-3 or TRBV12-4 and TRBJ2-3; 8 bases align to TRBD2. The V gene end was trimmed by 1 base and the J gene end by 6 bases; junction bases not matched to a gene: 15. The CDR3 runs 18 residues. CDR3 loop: CASSLGGSTGGLIDTQYF. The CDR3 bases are TGTGCCAGCAGTTTAGGGGGGTCGACGGGGGGGCTCATCGATACGCAGTATTTT.

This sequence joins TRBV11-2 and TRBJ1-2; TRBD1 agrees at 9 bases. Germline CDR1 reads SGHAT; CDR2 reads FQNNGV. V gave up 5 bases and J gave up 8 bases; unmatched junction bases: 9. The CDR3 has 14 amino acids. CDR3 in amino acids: CASSAQGAQNGYTF. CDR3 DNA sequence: TGTGCCAGCAGCGCACAGGGGGCGCAGAACGGCTACACCTTC. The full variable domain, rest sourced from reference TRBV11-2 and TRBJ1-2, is EAGVAQSPRYKIIEKRQSVAFWCNPISGHATLYWYQQILGQGPKLLIQFQNNGVVDDSQLPKDRFSAERLKGVDSTLKIQPAKLEDSAVYLCASSAQGAQNGYTFGSGTRLTVV.

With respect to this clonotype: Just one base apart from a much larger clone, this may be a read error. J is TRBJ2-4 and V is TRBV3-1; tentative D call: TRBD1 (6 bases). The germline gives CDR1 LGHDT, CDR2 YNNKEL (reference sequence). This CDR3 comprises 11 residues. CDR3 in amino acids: CASSLGQSQIF. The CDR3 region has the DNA TGTGCCAGCAGCCTCGGACAGTCGCAAATCTTC.

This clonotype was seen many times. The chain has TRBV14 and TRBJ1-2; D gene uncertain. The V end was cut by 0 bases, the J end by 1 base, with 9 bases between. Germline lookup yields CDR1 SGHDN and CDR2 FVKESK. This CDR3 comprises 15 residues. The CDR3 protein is CASSQESERNYGYTF. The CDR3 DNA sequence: TGTGCCAGCAGCCAAGAATCGGAGCGTAACTATGGCTACACCTTC.